This passage covers 7 T cell receptor beta chains from one sample sequenced in a study of control samples from healthy donors and cancer patients (dated by TCRdb to about 2020). Libraries were prepared through the immunoSEQ multiplex PCR assay. Here the immuneACCESS table is served through TCRdb, limited to in-frame sequences with V and J called. Missing clones are a known gap in these copies; in checked studies unresolved V genes cover under half, and the rest lacks a known reason. The sample has 130,000 to 150,000 clones on record, about 91% of them singletons. The ten largest make up roughly 3.2% of the sample. The material sequenced was blood. Source of these receptors: a man in his thirties or forties in good health.

This chain joins TRBV5-1 and TRBJ2-7; D possibly corresponds to TRBD1 (6 bases). Trimming took 4 bases from V and 2 from J, leaving 13 bases between them. This CDR3 comprises 14 residues. CDR1 and CDR2 from the germline V gene are SGHRS and YFSETQ. CDR3 DNA: TGCGCCAGCAGCGCTGGACAGCTAACCTACGAGCAGTACTTC. Protein product: CASSAGQLTYEQYF.

The J gene is TRBJ2-7, the V gene TRBV6-5; 12 nucleotides line up with TRBD1. CDR1 is MNHEY and CDR2 is SVGAGI in the germline V gene. Trimming at V came to 4 bases and at J to 4 bases, leaving 5 bases not matched to a gene. The CDR3 spans 15 residues. The CDR3 DNA follows: TGTGCCAGCAGTTCCGGGACAGGGGGCCTATACGAGCAGTACTTC. It translates to CASSSGTGGLYEQYF.

The gene calls are TRBV7-9 and TRBJ2-7; D may be TRBD1 (5 bases). This CDR3 has 15 amino acids. CDR1 SEHNR and CDR2 FQNEAQ come from the germline V gene (reference sequence). Trimming cost V 4 bases and J 7 bases, with 20 bases left between them. In DNA, the CDR3 is TGTGCCAGCAGCTCAAAGGCGGCGGACATAGGGGAGCAGTACTTC. This translates into CASSSKAADIGEQYF.

This chain links TRBV6-5 with TRBJ2-7, with TRBD1 matching 8 bases. The V gene end was trimmed by 5 bases and the J gene end by 6 bases; junction bases not matched to a gene: 12. CDR3 length equals 15 residues. Germline V gives CDR1 MNHEY, CDR2 SVGAGI. CDR3 loop: CASSQTRGPITEQYF. Here the CDR3 DNA reads TGTGCCAGCAGTCAGACCAGGGGGCCAATTACCGAGCAGTACTTC.

The chain employs TRBV1 and TRBJ2-1; TRBD2, the D gene given by the table, was not confirmed from the DNA. TRBV1 is a pseudogene locus. This CDR3 contains 17 residues. The CDR3 loop is CTSSQDGGLADYNEQFF. CDR3 in DNA: TGCACCAGCAGCCAAGATGGGGGACTAGCGGATTACAATGAGCAGTTCTTC.

Concerning this clone itself: Because the CDR3's place on the DNA is in doubt, the DNA is left out and the CDR3 is given as listed by TCRdb. This CDR3 reads CASSFLADTQYF. The V call is TRBV12-3 or TRBV12-4, the J call TRBJ2-3. The CDR3 length is 12 residues, termini included.

The rearrangement links TRBV28 to TRBJ2-2, with D possibly matching TRBD2 (5 bases). Germline V lookup: CDR1 MDHEN, CDR2 SYDVKM. The CDR3 sequence is 15 residues long. Trimming stripped 6 bases from V and 2 bases from J, with 13 bases between. The CDR3 loop is CASRTDDYNTGELFF. The CDR3 region has the DNA TGTGCCAGCAGGACGGATGACTATAACACCGGGGAGCTGTTTTTT.